The 18 T cell receptor beta chains in this list originate from one sample, sequenced in a study of blood T cell repertoires in COVID-19. The protocol was immunoSEQ multiplex PCR, while the TCRdb copy is restricted to in-frame clones and leaves out a portion. The table includes fewer than 75,000 clones, 86% detected once. Sequenced material: peripheral blood. The receptors come from a man aged 50-59 years with active COVID-19.

The rearrangement uses TRBV9 and TRBJ2-3; the match to TRBD2 covers 7 bases. V shed 2 bases, J shed 4 bases, and the junction held 10 bases outside the gene matches. In germline, CDR1 is SGDLS, CDR2 YYNGEE. The CDR3 consists of 16 residues. The CDR3 here is CASSVSRGSRPDTQYF. CDR3 sequence (DNA): TGTGCCAGCAGCGTTTCTCGCGGGAGCCGGCCAGATACGCAGTATTTT.

The gene calls are TRBV6-6 and TRBJ2-2, with TRBD2 matching 10 bases. Germline V gene lookup returns CDR1 MNHNY and CDR2 SVGAGI (reference sequence). V gave up 6 bases and J gave up 6 bases; unmatched junction bases: 10. The CDR3 covers 16 residues. The CDR3 DNA is TGTGCCAGCAGCCCCGGTGAGCGGGGGGGCCCCGGGGAGCTGTTTTTT. Translation: CASSPGERGGPGELFF.

This clone was picked up one time. The rearrangement joins TRBV19 to TRBJ1-2; TRBD1 agrees at 9 bases. CDR1 LNHDA and CDR2 SQIVND come from the germline V gene (reference sequence). The CDR3 runs 14 residues. V trimming: 5 bases; J trimming: 2 bases; junction bases outside the gene matches: 3. The CDR3 sequence: CASSRTGANYGYTF. In DNA form, the CDR3 reads TGTGCCAGTAGTCGGACAGGGGCCAACTATGGCTACACCTTC.

The chain has TRBV23-1 and TRBJ2-2; TRBD2 agrees at 8 bases. TRBV23-1 falls under the ORF class, with uncertain function. Trimming took 6 bases from V and 1 from J; bases not matched to a gene: 4. The CDR3 length is 15 residues. The CDR3: CASRNSGVNTGELFF. For the CDR3, the DNA is TGCGCCAGCAGGAATAGCGGGGTGAACACCGGGGAGCTGTTTTTT.

This clone was detected once. The J gene is TRBJ2-7, the V gene TRBV18, with 8 bases aligning to TRBD2. CDR1 and CDR2 from the germline V gene are KGHSH and LQKENI. This CDR3 is built from 15 residues. The trim removed 3 bases at V and 5 bases at J, leaving 9 bases unmatched. Written as DNA, the CDR3 is TGTGCCAGCTCACCGGGGACTAGAAATACCCACGAGCAGTACTTC. This encodes CASSPGTRNTHEQYF.

The chain joins TRBV3-1 (or the pseudogene TRBV3-2) to TRBJ2-2; 8 bases line up with TRBD2. Germline lookup yields CDR1 LGHDT and CDR2 YNNKEL (reference sequence). The J segment lost 6 bases and the V segment lost 3 bases, leaving 6 bases of the junction unmatched. CDR3 length: 15 amino acids. CDR3 DNA: TGTGCCAGCAGCCACGGGACTAGTTTTGCCGGGGAGCTGTTTTTT. It codes for CASSHGTSFAGELFF.

The V gene is TRBV2, the J gene TRBJ1-4; 9 positions agree with TRBD1. J was trimmed by 8 bases and V by 8 bases; bases with no gene match: 3. The CDR3 loop spans 12 amino acids. Per germline, CDR1 SNHLY and CDR2 FYNNEI. CDR3 nucleotide sequence: TGTGCCAGCGACAGGGGGAAAGAAAAACTGTTTTTT. The encoded protein is CASDRGKEKLFF.

This chain joins TRBV28 and TRBJ2-1; D gene unclear. The germline gives CDR1 MDHEN, CDR2 SYDVKM. The V gene lost 5 bases and the J gene lost 5 bases, with 10 bases spanning the gap. CDR3 size: 13 residues. The chain's CDR3 is CASSPLGHNEQFF. In DNA, the CDR3 is TGTGCCAGCAGTCCGCTCGGTCACAATGAGCAGTTCTTC.

The chain has TRBV12-3 or TRBV12-4 and TRBJ1-2; maybe TRBD1 (6 bases). V lost 5 bases to trimming and J lost 8 bases, with 15 bases between them. The CDR3 totals 13 residues. Here the CDR3 reads CASSVIRGAGYTF. The CDR3 nucleotides are TGTGCCAGCAGTGTTATCAGGGGTGCGGGCTACACCTTC.

The chain links TRBV11-2 to TRBJ2-7; 8 bases are shared with TRBD2. J lost 1 base, V lost 2 bases, and 7 bases had no gene match. The germline V gene encodes CDR1 SGHAT and CDR2 FQNNGV. CDR3 length: 16 amino acids. CDR3 sequence: CASSLRGAGESYEQYF. CDR3 sequence (DNA): TGTGCCAGCAGCTTAAGGGGAGCGGGGGAATCCTACGAGCAGTACTTC. Looking up the rest from reference TRBV11-2 and TRBJ2-7 gives the full variable domain: EAGVAQSPRYKIIEKRQSVAFWCNPISGHATLYWYQQILGQGPKLLIQFQNNGVVDDSQLPKDRFSAERLKGVDSTLKIQPAKLEDSAVYLCASSLRGAGESYEQYFGPGTRLTVT.

The rearrangement links TRBV4-2 to TRBJ1-1; TRBD1 matches at 8 bases. This CDR3 contains 17 residues. Trimming at V came to 1 base and at J to 2 bases, leaving 9 bases not matched to a gene. CDR1 LGHNA and CDR2 YNFKEQ come from the germline V gene. CDR3 coding DNA: TGTGCCAGCAGCCAAGGGGGGGTACAGGGGGTAAACACTGAAGCTTTCTTT. As protein: CASSQGGVQGVNTEAFF.

The rearrangement links TRBV6-2 or TRBV6-3 to TRBJ2-1; 7 positions agree with TRBD2. V was pared by 5 bases and J by 9 bases, with 13 bases of the junction left unmatched. The CDR3 sequence is 15 residues long. Per the germline V gene, CDR1 is MNHEY and CDR2 is SVGEGT. For the CDR3, the DNA is TGTGCCAGCAGTCCCCTTTCTAGCCAGCGGGGTGAGCAGTTCTTC. It translates to CASSPLSSQRGEQFF.

The rearrangement joins TRBV7-9 to TRBJ2-3; D may be TRBD1 (6 bases). The CDR3 totals 13 residues. Trimming cost V 3 bases and J 4 bases, with 8 bases left between them. The germline V gene encodes CDR1 SEHNR and CDR2 FQNEAQ (reference sequence). This chain's CDR3 is CASSFQGPDTQYF. The CDR3 DNA is TGTGCCAGCAGCTTCCAGGGGCCAGATACGCAGTATTTT.

The chain has TRBV11-3 and TRBJ1-1; 11 nucleotides line up with TRBD1. The CDR3 extends over 13 amino acids. Per the germline V gene, CDR1 is SGHNT and CDR2 is YENEEA. J gave up 10 bases and V 5 bases, and 6 bases lay outside the gene matches. The CDR3 is CASSPRTGGGAFF. As DNA, the CDR3 is TGTGCCAGCAGCCCTCGGACAGGGGGCGGAGCTTTCTTT.

This clone was counted a few times. V is TRBV5-1 and J is TRBJ2-7; tentatively, D is TRBD2 (5 bases). The length of the CDR3 is 13 residues. V dropped 0 bases and J dropped 2 bases, with 6 bases sitting between them. The germline V gene encodes CDR1 SGHRS and CDR2 YFSETQ. CDR3 region: CASSLARAYEQYF. Here the CDR3 DNA reads TGCGCCAGCAGCTTGGCGCGGGCCTACGAGCAGTACTTC. Supplemented by reference TRBV5-1 and TRBJ2-7, the full variable domain reads KAGVTQTPRYLIKTRGQQVTLSCSPISGHRSVSWYQQTPGQGLQFLFEYFSETQRNKGNFPGRFSGRQFSNSRSEMNVSTLELGDSALYLCASSLARAYEQYFGPGTRLTVT.

This chain uses TRBV5-6 with TRBJ2-7, with a tentative D call TRBD1 (5 bases). V was cut by 0 bases and J by 3 bases, with 10 bases left in between. The CDR3 runs to 14 residues. Germline V gives CDR1 SGHDT, CDR2 YYEEEE. This CDR3 reads CASSLGRGYYEQYF. Written as DNA, the CDR3 is TGTGCCAGCAGCTTGGGTAGGGGTTACTACGAGCAGTACTTC.

This clone was seen a few times. The rearrangement uses TRBV7-9 and TRBJ1-1, with a possible D match to TRBD1 (5 bases). Germline lookup yields CDR1 SEHNR and CDR2 FQNEAQ (reference sequence). Trimming took 5 bases from V and 4 from J, leaving 23 bases between them. This CDR3 spans 17 amino acids. CDR3 sequence reads: CASSPRLGGGFITEAFF. The DNA for the CDR3 is TGTGCCAGCAGCCCACGTTTGGGGGGTGGGTTTATCACTGAAGCTTTCTTT.

The chain has TRBV27 and TRBJ2-3; maybe TRBD1 (6 bases). Germline V gene sequence: CDR1 MNHEY, CDR2 SMNVEV (reference sequence). V was cut by 6 bases and J by 6 bases, with 25 bases left in between. The CDR3 has 17 residues. The CDR3 region has the DNA TGTGCCAGCAGCCCGCCTCCCGGGACAAGGATTCCCGATACGCAGTATTTT. It yields the protein CASSPPPGTRIPDTQYF.